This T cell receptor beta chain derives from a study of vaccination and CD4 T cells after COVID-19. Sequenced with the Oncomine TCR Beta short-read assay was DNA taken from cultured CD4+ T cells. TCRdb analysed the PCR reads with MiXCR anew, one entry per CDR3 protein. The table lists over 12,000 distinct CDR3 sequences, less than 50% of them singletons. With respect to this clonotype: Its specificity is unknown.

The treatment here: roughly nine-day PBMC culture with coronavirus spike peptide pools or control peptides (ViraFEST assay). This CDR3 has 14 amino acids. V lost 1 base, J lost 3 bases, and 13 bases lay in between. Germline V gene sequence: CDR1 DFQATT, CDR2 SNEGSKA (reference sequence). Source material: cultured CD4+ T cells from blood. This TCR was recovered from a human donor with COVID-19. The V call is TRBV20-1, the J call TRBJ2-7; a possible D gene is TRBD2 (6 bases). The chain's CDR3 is CSARVEGLNYEQYF. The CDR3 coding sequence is TGCAGTGCTAGAGTGGAGGGGCTGAACTACGAGCAGTACTTC.